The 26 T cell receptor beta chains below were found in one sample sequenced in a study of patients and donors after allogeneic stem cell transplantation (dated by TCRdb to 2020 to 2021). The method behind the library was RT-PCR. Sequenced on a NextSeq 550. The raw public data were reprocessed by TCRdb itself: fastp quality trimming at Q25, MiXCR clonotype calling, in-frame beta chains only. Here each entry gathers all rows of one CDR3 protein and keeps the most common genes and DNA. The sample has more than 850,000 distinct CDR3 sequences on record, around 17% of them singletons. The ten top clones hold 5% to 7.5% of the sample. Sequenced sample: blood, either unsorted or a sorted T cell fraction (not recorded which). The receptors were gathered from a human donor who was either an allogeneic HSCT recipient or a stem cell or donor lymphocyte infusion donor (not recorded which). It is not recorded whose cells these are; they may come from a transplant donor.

The CDR3, as DNA: TGTGCCAGCAGCCAACCCACCAACGGGGGAGTCTATGGCTACACCTTC. It is translated as CASSQPTNGGVYGYTF. The rearrangement joins TRBV7-9 to TRBJ1-2; tentatively, D is TRBD1 (5 bases). The CDR3 sequence is 16 residues long. Germline CDR1 SEHNR, CDR2 FQNEAQ (reference sequence). Between the trimmed V and J ends, which lost 5 bases and 4 bases, there was a span of 20 bases.

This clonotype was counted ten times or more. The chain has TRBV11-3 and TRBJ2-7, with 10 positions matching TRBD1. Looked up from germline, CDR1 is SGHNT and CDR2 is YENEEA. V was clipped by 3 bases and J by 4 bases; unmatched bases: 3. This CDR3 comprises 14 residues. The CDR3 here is CASSFGTGVYEQYF. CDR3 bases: TGTGCCAGCAGCTTTGGGACAGGGGTATACGAGCAGTACTTC.

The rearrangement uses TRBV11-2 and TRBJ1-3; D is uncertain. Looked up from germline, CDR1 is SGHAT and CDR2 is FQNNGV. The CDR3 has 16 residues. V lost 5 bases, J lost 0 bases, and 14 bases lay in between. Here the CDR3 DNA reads TGTGCCAGCAGCGCCCAACAGAGAAACTCTGGAAACACCATATATTTT. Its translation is CASSAQQRNSGNTIYF. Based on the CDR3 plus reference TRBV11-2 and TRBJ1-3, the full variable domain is EAGVAQSPRYKIIEKRQSVAFWCNPISGHATLYWYQQILGQGPKLLIQFQNNGVVDDSQLPKDRFSAERLKGVDSTLKIQPAKLEDSAVYLCASSAQQRNSGNTIYFGEGSWLTVV.

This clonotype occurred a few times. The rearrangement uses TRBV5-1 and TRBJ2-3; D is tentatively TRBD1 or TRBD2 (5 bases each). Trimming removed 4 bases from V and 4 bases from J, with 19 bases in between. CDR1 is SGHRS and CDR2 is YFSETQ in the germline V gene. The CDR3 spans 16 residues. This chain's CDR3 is CASSQPGRRAADTQYF. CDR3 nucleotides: TGCGCCAGCAGCCAACCGGGACGGCGGGCGGCAGATACGCAGTATTTT.

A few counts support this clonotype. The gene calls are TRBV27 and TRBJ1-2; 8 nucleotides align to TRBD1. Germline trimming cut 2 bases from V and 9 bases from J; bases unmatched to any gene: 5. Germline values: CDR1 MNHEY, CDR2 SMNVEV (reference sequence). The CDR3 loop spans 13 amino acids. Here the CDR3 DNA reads TGTGCCAGCAGTTTACGGACAGGGCGGAGCTACACCTTC. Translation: CASSLRTGRSYTF.

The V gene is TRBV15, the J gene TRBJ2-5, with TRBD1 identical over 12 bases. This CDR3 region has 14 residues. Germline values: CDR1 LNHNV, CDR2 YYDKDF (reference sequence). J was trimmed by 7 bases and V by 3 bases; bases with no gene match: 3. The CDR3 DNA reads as TGTGCCACCAGCAGGGGACAGGGGGCTGGGACCCAGTACTTC. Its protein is CATSRGQGAGTQYF.

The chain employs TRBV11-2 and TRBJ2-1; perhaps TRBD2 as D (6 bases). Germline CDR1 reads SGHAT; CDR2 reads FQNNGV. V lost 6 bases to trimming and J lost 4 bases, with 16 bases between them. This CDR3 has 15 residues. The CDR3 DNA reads TGTGCCAGCAGTCCAGCTAGCGCAGGATACAATGAGCAGTTCTTC. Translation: CASSPASAGYNEQFF.

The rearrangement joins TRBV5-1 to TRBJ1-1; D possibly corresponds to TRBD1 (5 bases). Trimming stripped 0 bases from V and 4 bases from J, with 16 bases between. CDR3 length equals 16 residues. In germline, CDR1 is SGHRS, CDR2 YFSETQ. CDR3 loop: CASSLGRAQRVTEAFF. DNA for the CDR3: TGCGCCAGCAGCTTGGGCAGGGCACAACGGGTCACTGAAGCTTTCTTT.

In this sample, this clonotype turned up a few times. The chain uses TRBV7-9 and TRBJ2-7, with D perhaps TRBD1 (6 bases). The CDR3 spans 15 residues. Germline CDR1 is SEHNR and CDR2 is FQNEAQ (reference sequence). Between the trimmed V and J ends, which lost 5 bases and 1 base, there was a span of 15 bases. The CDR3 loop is CASSRQQGTSYEQYF. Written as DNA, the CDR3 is TGTGCCAGCAGCCGCCAACAGGGAACTTCCTACGAGCAGTACTTC.

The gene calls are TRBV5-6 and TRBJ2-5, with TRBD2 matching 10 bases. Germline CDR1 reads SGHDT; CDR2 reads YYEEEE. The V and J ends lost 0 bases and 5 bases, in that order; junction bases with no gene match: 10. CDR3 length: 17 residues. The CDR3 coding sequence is TGTGCCAGCAGCTTGGGGCTAGCGGGGGATGTAGGGGAGACCCAGTACTTC. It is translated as CASSLGLAGDVGETQYF.

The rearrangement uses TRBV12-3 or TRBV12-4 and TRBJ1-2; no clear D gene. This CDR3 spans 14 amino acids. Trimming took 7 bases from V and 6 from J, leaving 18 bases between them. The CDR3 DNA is TGTGCCAGCAACGTTCCGAAGGGAATTGATGGCTACACCTTC. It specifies CASNVPKGIDGYTF.

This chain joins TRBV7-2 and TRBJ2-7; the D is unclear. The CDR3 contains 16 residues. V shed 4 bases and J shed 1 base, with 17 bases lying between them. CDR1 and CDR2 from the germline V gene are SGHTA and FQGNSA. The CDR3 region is CASSSYPAGASYEQYF. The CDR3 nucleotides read TGTGCCAGCAGCTCTTACCCCGCAGGAGCATCCTACGAGCAGTACTTC.

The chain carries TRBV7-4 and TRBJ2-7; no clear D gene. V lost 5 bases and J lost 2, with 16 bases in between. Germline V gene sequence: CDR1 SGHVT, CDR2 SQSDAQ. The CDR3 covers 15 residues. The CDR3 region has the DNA TGTGCCAGCAGCCCCTGGCCCCGGAAGACCTACGAGCAGTACTTC. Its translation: CASSPWPRKTYEQYF. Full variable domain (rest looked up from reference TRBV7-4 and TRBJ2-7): GAGVSQSPRYKVAKRGRDVALRCDSISGHVTLYWYRQTLGQGSEVLTYSQSDAQRDKSGRPSGRFSAERPERSVSTLKIQRTEQGDSAVYLCASSPWPRKTYEQYFGPGTRLTVT.

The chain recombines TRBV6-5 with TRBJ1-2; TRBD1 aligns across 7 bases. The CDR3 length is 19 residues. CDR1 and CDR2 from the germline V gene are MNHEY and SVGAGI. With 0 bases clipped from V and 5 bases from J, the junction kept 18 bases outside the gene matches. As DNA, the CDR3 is TGTGCCAGCAGTTACTCGATCGCGCTCAGGGGGGCTTCATTGTATGGCTACACCTTC. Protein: CASSYSIALRGASLYGYTF.

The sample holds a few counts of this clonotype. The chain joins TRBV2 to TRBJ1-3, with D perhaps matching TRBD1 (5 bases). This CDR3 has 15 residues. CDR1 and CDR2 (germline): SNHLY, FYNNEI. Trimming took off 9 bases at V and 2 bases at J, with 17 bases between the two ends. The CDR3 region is CASLGRSLAGNTIYF. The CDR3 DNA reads TGTGCCAGTTTGGGACGGTCCCTCGCTGGAAACACCATATATTTT.

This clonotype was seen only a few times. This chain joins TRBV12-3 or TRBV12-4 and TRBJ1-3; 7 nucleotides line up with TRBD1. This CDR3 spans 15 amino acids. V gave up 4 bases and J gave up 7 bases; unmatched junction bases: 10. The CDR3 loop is CASSWRARGVNTIYF. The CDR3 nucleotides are TGTGCCAGCAGTTGGAGGGCCAGGGGGGTCAACACCATATATTTT.

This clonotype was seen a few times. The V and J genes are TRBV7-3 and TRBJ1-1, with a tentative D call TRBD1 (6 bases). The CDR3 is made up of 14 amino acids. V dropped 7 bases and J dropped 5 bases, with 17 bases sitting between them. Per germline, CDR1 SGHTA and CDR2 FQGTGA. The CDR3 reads CASTLGQLGTEAFF. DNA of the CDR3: TGTGCCAGCACCCTCGGACAGTTGGGGACTGAAGCTTTCTTT.

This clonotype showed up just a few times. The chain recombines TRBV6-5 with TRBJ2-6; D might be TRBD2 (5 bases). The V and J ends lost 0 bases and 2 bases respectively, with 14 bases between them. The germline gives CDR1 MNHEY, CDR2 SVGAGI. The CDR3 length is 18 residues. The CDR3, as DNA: TGTGCCAGCAGTTACTCAGCGGTCCCCTCTCCTGGGGCCAACGTCCTGACTTTC. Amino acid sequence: CASSYSAVPSPGANVLTF.

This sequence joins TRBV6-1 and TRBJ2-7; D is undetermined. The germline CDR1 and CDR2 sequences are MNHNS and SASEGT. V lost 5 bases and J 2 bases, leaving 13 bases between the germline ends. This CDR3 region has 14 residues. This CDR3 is CASSPPDIAYEQYF. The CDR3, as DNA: TGTGCCAGCAGTCCCCCAGACATTGCCTACGAGCAGTACTTC.

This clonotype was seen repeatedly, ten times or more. The CDR3 sequence: CASSEVSGRRETQYF. The CDR3 nucleotides are TGTGCCAGCAGTGAAGTATCCGGGAGGAGGGAGACCCAGTACTTC. V is TRBV2 and J is TRBJ2-5, with TRBD2 matching 7 bases. The CDR3 contains 15 residues. J was trimmed by 5 bases and V by 1 base; bases with no gene match: 7. Germline CDR1 SNHLY, CDR2 FYNNEI.

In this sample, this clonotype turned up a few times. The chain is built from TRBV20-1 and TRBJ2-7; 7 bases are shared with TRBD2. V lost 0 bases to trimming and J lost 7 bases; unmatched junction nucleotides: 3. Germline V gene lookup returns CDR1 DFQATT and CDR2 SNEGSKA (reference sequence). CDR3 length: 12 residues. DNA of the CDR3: TGCAGTGCTAGAGAAGGACTAGGAGAGCAGTACTTC. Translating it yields CSAREGLGEQYF.

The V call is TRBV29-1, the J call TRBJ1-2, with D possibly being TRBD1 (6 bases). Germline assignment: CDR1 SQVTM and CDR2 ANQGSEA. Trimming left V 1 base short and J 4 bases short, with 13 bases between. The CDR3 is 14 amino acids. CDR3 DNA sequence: TGCAGCGTTGAAGGAGGGGGACTCAGCTATGGCTACACCTTC. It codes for CSVEGGGLSYGYTF.

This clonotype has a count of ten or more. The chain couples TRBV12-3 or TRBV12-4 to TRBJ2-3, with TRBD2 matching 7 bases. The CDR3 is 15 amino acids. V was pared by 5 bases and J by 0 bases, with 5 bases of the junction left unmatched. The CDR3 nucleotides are TGTGCCAGCAGTCCGACGGGGGGTAGCACAGATACGCAGTATTTT. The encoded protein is CASSPTGGSTDTQYF.

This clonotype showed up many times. CDR3 residues: CAISDTKRFGYEQFF. CDR3 nucleotide sequence: TGTGCCATCAGTGATACGAAACGATTTGGGTACGAGCAGTTCTTC. The genes are TRBV10-3 and TRBJ2-1; no reliable D call. This CDR3 is 15 amino acids long. V was clipped by 3 bases and J by 10 bases, with 19 bases between them. CDR1 ENHRY and CDR2 SYGVKD come from the germline V gene.

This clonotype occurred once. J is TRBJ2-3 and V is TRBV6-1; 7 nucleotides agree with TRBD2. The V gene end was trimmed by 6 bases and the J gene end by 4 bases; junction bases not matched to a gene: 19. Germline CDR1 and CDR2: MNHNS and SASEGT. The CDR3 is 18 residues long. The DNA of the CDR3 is TGTGCCAGCAGCTTCGGACTAGTAGGATCCGGCGACGCAGATACGCAGTATTTT. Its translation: CASSFGLVGSGDADTQYF.

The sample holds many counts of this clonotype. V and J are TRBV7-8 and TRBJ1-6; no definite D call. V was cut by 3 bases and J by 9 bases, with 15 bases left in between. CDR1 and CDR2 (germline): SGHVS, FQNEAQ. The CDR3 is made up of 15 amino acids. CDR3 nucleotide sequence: TGTGCCAGCAGCTTGATTTCCGGGAAGGGTTCACCCCTCCACTTT. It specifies CASSLISGKGSPLHF.